Listed here are 16 T cell receptor beta chains from one sample, sequenced in a study of sequential checkpoint blockade in melanoma (dated by TCRdb to the late 2010s). Receptor amplification or capture employed the immunoSEQ multiplex PCR assay. TCRdb took over this immuneACCESS table, retaining in-frame rearrangements with V and J assigned. Such tables are incomplete; in checked studies, under half of the missing clones stem from an unresolved V gene, and the remainder is unexplained. A total of tens of thousands of clones appear in this sample, 86% of them only once. The ten most abundant clones make up 12% of the sample. The treatment or condition label, as the study defines it: randomized to nivolumab then ipilimumab (arm A) or the reverse (arm B). The sequences come from CD8+ T cells sorted from blood (inferred from file names), collected from a patient given nivolumab and ipilimumab in sequence. Every receptor here comes from a human donor with melanoma.

This chain connects TRBV15 to TRBJ2-2; no definite D call. Germline V lookup: CDR1 LNHNV, CDR2 YYDKDF (reference sequence). The CDR3 is 15 residues long. Trimming removed 3 bases at V and 2 bases at J, with 10 bases between. The CDR3 reads CATSRRGQNTGELFF. CDR3 sequence (DNA): TGTGCCACCAGCAGGCGCGGCCAAAACACCGGGGAGCTGTTTTTT.

The J gene is TRBJ1-5, the V gene TRBV28; TRBD1 matches at 7 bases. V gave up 4 bases and J gave up 6 bases; unmatched junction bases: 6. There are 14 residues in the CDR3. Germline V gene data show CDR1 as MDHEN and CDR2 as SYDVKM. This CDR3 is CASSYVQGVQPQHF. The CDR3 coding sequence is TGTGCCAGCAGTTACGTCCAGGGGGTTCAGCCCCAGCATTTT. The entire variable domain, with the rest obtained from reference TRBV28 and TRBJ1-5, is as follows: DVKVTQSSRYLVKRTGEKVFLECVQDMDHENMFWYRQDPGLGLRLIYFSYDVKMKEKGDIPEGYSVSREKKERFSLILESASTNQTSMYLCASSYVQGVQPQHFGDGTRLSIL.

The chain carries TRBV7-9 and TRBJ2-7, with 7 bases fitting TRBD1. CDR3 length equals 15 residues. Germline CDR1 is SEHNR and CDR2 is FQNEAQ (reference sequence). J was trimmed by 0 bases and V by 5 bases; bases with no gene match: 7. The CDR3: CASSRDSGSSYEQYF. The CDR3 nucleotides read TGTGCCAGCAGCCGGGACAGCGGAAGCTCCTACGAGCAGTACTTC.

The J gene is TRBJ2-3, the V gene TRBV5-1, with TRBD2 identical over 8 bases. V gave up 3 bases and J gave up 0 bases; unmatched junction bases: 3. CDR1 and CDR2 (germline): SGHRS, YFSETQ. The CDR3 loop spans 15 amino acids. The CDR3 DNA follows: TGCGCCAGCAGCTGGGGCGGGGGGAGCACAGATACGCAGTATTTT. Translation gives CASSWGGGSTDTQYF.

The chain joins TRBV7-2 to TRBJ2-1; 10 nucleotides line up with TRBD2. V lost 5 bases, J lost 8 bases, and 15 bases stayed unmatched. Germline CDR1 reads SGHTA; CDR2 reads FQGNSA. This CDR3 spans 17 amino acids. The CDR3 sequence is CASSTLMRLAGADEQFF. The CDR3 DNA is TGTGCCAGCAGCACCCTCATGCGGCTAGCGGGAGCGGATGAGCAGTTCTTC.

This clone was seen more than once but under ten times. This rearrangement joins TRBV15 to TRBJ2-7, with D possibly being TRBD1 (5 bases). Per the germline V gene, CDR1 is LNHNV and CDR2 is YYDKDF (reference sequence). V was clipped by 3 bases and J by 6 bases, with 12 bases between them. The CDR3 is 13 residues long. In DNA, the CDR3 is TGTGCCACCAGCAGGTTGGCAGGGCTCGAGCAGTACTTC. This translates into CATSRLAGLEQYF. Supplemented by reference TRBV15 and TRBJ2-7, the full variable domain reads DAMVIQNPRYQVTQFGKPVTLSCSQTLNHNVMYWYQQKSSQAPKLLFHYYDKDFNNEADTPDNFQSRRPNTSFCFLDIRSPGLGDTAMYLCATSRLAGLEQYFGPGTRLTVT.

A single count supports this clone. The chain uses TRBV9 and TRBJ2-7; the match to TRBD2 covers 7 bases. The CDR3 covers 14 residues. Germline values: CDR1 SGDLS, CDR2 YYNGEE. Trimming took 4 bases from V and 2 from J; bases not matched to a gene: 6. The CDR3 spells CASSPRDYAYEQYV. The DNA for the CDR3 is TGTGCCAGCAGCCCAAGGGACTACGCCTACGAGCAGTACGTC.

The chain has TRBV2 and TRBJ2-7, with a tentative D call TRBD1 (5 bases). Per the germline V gene, CDR1 is SNHLY and CDR2 is FYNNEI. V lost 5 bases, J lost 0 bases, and 17 bases lay in between. This CDR3 region has 16 residues. DNA of the CDR3: TGTGCCAGCAGTCCGACAGTGACCCTTCCCTCCTACGAGCAGTACTTC. Amino acids: CASSPTVTLPSYEQYF.

V gene TRBV5-8 combines with J gene TRBJ2-5; the D is unclear. The DNA end is a closer match to TRBJ2-7, so the J assignment may be wrong. CDR1 is SGHTS and CDR2 is YDEGEE in the germline V gene. There are 11 residues in the CDR3. Here the CDR3 reads CASSFSYEQYF. CDR3 DNA: TGTGCCAGCAGCTTCTCCTACGAGCAGTACTTC.

This clone showed up just once. Written as DNA, the CDR3 is TGTGCCAGCAGTGACTCGAGAGGGAGTGGCGCAGATACGCAGTATTTT. Translating gives CASSDSRGSGADTQYF. The chain joins TRBV6-4 to TRBJ2-3; perhaps TRBD2 as D (5 bases). Germline V CDR1 and CDR2: MRHNA, SNTAGT. The germline V and J ends were trimmed by 0 bases and 4 bases, with 14 bases remaining between them. CDR3 length equals 16 residues.

The chain recombines TRBV4-1 with TRBJ2-1; 12 nucleotides align to TRBD2. In germline, CDR1 is MGHRA, CDR2 YSYEKL. The J segment lost 6 bases and the V segment lost 3 bases, leaving 6 bases of the junction unmatched. The CDR3 loop spans 16 amino acids. The CDR3 DNA reads as TGCGCCAGCAGCCATCTGACTAGCGGGAGTACCAATGAGCAGTTCTTC. Translated, it gives CASSHLTSGSTNEQFF.

This sequence joins TRBV4-2 and TRBJ2-1, with TRBD2 matching 14 bases. CDR1 is LGHNA and CDR2 is YNFKEQ in the germline V gene. The V and J ends lost 4 bases and 2 bases, in that order; junction bases with no gene match: 10. This CDR3 contains 19 residues. The CDR3: CASSPGLAGGLSAYNEQFF. In DNA, the CDR3 is TGTGCCAGCAGCCCAGGACTAGCGGGAGGTTTATCGGCCTACAATGAGCAGTTCTTC.

This chain uses TRBV5-5 with TRBJ2-1; the D is unclear. CDR1 is SGHKS and CDR2 is YYEKEE in the germline V gene (reference sequence). With 3 bases removed from V and 4 bases from J, the gap between germline ends came to 11 bases. The CDR3 has 14 residues. Here the CDR3 DNA reads TGTGCCAGCAGCTACCGAGACAAGTACAATGAGCAGTTCTTC. Translated: CASSYRDKYNEQFF.

This clone turned up a few times. The chain joins TRBV7-9 to TRBJ2-7, with D unclear. Germline CDR1 SEHNR, CDR2 FQNEAQ (reference sequence). V gave up 5 bases and J gave up 5 bases, with 19 bases separating them. This CDR3 spans 15 amino acids. The CDR3 nucleotides are TGTGCCAGCAGCGGTGACACCGATAGACCCCACGAGCAGTACGTC. Protein product: CASSGDTDRPHEQYV.

The rearrangement joins TRBV4-1 to TRBJ2-1, with 11 positions matching TRBD2. V lost 6 bases to trimming and J lost 3 bases; unmatched junction nucleotides: 4. Germline V gene lookup returns CDR1 MGHRA and CDR2 YSYEKL. The CDR3 has 15 residues. The CDR3 DNA is TGCGCCAGCAGGCTCCTAGCGGGAGGCTACAATGAGCAGTTCTTC. It translates to CASRLLAGGYNEQFF.

This clone was counted a few times. The V call is TRBV21-1, the J call TRBJ2-7; whether TRBD1, the table's D call, matches the DNA was not checked. TRBV21-1 is classified as a pseudogene. This CDR3 has 16 amino acids. CDR3 sequence (DNA): TGTGCCAGCAGCAGACCGGGACAGGGCCTCTCCTACGAGCAGTACGTC. Translated: CASSRPGQGLSYEQYV.